The clone carrying this T cell receptor (beta chain) was counted many times. The source of the sample is a study of T-cell reconstitution after alpha-beta-depleted transplantation in children. The V end lost 1 base, the J end lost 5 bases, and 11 bases lay between the germline ends. CDR3 length: 14 amino acids. Preparation of the TCRbeta library involved a method that used unique molecular identifiers. MiXCR was run by TCRdb on the PCR reads, yielding one entry per CDR3 protein. The sample yields more than 200,000 distinct CDR3 sequences, 25% seen once. Here the sequenced sample was PBMCs, taken before TCRalphabeta/CD19-depleted stem cell transplant. The clonotype originates from a girl under 10 years old with Fanconi anemia, due to receive a stem cell transplant. The chain couples TRBV12-3 or TRBV12-4 to TRBJ2-5, with D tentatively TRBD1 or TRBD2 (5 bases each). DNA of the CDR3: TGTGCCAGCAGTTTAGTAGGGACGATGGAGACCCAGTACTTC. Protein sequence: CASSLVGTMETQYF.